These 28 T cell receptor beta chains came from one sample sequenced in a study of memory CD4+ T cells and cytomegalovirus serostatus. Single viable CD3+CD4+CD8-CD45RO+ cells were sorted as the memory CD4+ T cells. Only in-frame clones appear in the TCRdb table, and some are missing; sequencing was by immunoSEQ multiplex PCR. The repertoire has approximately 52,000 clones, about 73% of them found once; the top ten carry roughly 0.77%. Material for sequencing was memory CD4+ T cells from blood. These receptors all stem from an adult in good health and CMV-seronegative.

This clone turned up a few times. The rearrangement joins TRBV11-2 to TRBJ2-7; D ambiguous. The CDR3 runs to 12 residues. Germline CDR1 and CDR2: SGHAT and FQNNGV. V lost 0 bases and J 5 bases, leaving 5 bases between the germline ends. The CDR3 loop reads CASSLDRHEQYF. CDR3 coding DNA: TGTGCCAGCAGCTTAGATAGGCACGAGCAGTACTTC. The full variable domain, its missing parts supplied by reference TRBV11-2 and TRBJ2-7, is EAGVAQSPRYKIIEKRQSVAFWCNPISGHATLYWYQQILGQGPKLLIQFQNNGVVDDSQLPKDRFSAERLKGVDSTLKIQPAKLEDSAVYLCASSLDRHEQYFGPGTRLTVT.

In its sample, this clone was seen once. The chain recombines TRBV29-1 with TRBJ1-2; weak D call: TRBD1 (5 bases). V was shortened by 2 bases and J by 8 bases, with 15 bases between the two germline ends. This CDR3 is built from 13 residues. Germline assignment: CDR1 SQVTM and CDR2 ANQGSEA. The CDR3 region is CSVEPAAGVGYTF. Written as DNA, the CDR3 is TGCAGCGTTGAACCGGCAGCGGGGGTAGGCTACACCTTC.

The rearrangement links TRBV21-1 to TRBJ2-2; TRBD1 is the table's D call and was not checked against the DNA. TRBV21-1 is assigned pseudogene status. The CDR3 contains 14 residues. The CDR3 loop reads CASSIPTNTGELFF. CDR3 nucleotides: TGTGCCAGCAGCATCCCGACAAACACCGGGGAGCTGTTTTTT.

The chain employs TRBV4-2 and TRBJ2-5; a possible D gene is TRBD2 (6 bases). This CDR3 has 16 amino acids. The V and J ends lost 4 bases and 5 bases respectively, with 20 bases between them. CDR1 and CDR2 from the germline V gene are LGHNA and YNFKEQ. The CDR3 protein is CASSPSMEGGYETQYF. The DNA of the CDR3 is TGTGCCAGCAGCCCTTCTATGGAGGGTGGGTATGAGACCCAGTACTTC.

The chain links TRBV5-1 to TRBJ2-1, with D perhaps TRBD1 (6 bases). The CDR3 runs to 16 residues. With 0 bases removed from V and 4 bases from J, the gap between germline ends came to 14 bases. CDR1 and CDR2 from the germline V gene are SGHRS and YFSETQ. The CDR3 sequence is CASSLVGRGLYNEQFF. The CDR3 nucleotides read TGCGCCAGCAGCTTGGTTGGCAGGGGTTTGTACAATGAGCAGTTCTTC.

The gene calls are TRBV6-5 and TRBJ2-7; D uncertain. Trimming removed 0 bases at V and 4 bases at J, with 10 bases between. Germline V gene lookup returns CDR1 MNHEY and CDR2 SVGAGI. This CDR3 is 14 amino acids long. As DNA, the CDR3 is TGTGCCAGCAGTTACTCATCCCAGGTTTACGAGCAGTACTTC. Amino acids: CASSYSSQVYEQYF.

The gene calls are TRBV9 and TRBJ1-4; perhaps TRBD1 as D (6 bases). From germline, CDR1 is SGDLS and CDR2 YYNGEE. V was pared by 4 bases and J by 2 bases, with 15 bases between. This CDR3 spans 16 amino acids. The CDR3 protein is CASSPGRGNTNEKLFF. CDR3 bases: TGTGCCAGCAGCCCGGGGAGGGGGAACACTAATGAAAAACTGTTTTTT.

This clone was found many times. The CDR3 bases are TGTGCCAGCAGTTTATTTTACGGGAAGAACACTGAAGCTTTCTTT. Encoded protein: CASSLFYGKNTEAFF. V gene TRBV28 combines with J gene TRBJ1-1; D not certain. The V gene's germline CDR1 is MDHEN and CDR2 SYDVKM. V was pared by 1 base and J by 1 base, with 10 bases between. The CDR3 is 15 residues long.

The rearrangement joins TRBV10-2 to TRBJ1-4; 11 bases match TRBD1. The CDR3 is 14 residues long. With 7 bases clipped from V and 7 bases from J, the junction kept 5 bases outside the gene matches. The germline gives CDR1 WSHSY, CDR2 SAAADI. CDR3: CASTTGTGGEKLFF. The CDR3 DNA is TGCGCCAGCACGACCGGGACAGGGGGTGAAAAACTGTTTTTT.

The J gene is TRBJ2-3, the V gene TRBV19, with D perhaps matching TRBD2 (6 bases). The CDR3 contains 15 residues. Germline V gene data show CDR1 as LNHDA and CDR2 as SQIVND (reference sequence). V lost 6 bases and J lost 2, with 15 bases in between. The CDR3 DNA is TGTGCCAGTAGCAACCAGGAGGGGTACACAGATACGCAGTATTTT. Amino acid sequence: CASSNQEGYTDTQYF.

This clone was seen a single time. The V and J genes are TRBV5-4 and TRBJ2-2, with D possibly TRBD2 on 6 matching bases. The germline V gene encodes CDR1 SGHNT and CDR2 YYREEE (reference sequence). The ends were cut back, 4 bases at V and 7 bases at J, with 20 bases in the middle. This CDR3 spans 16 amino acids. The CDR3 nucleotides read TGTGCCAGCAGCCAAAATCCCCGCGGGGTTATCGGGGAGCTGTTTTTT. This gives the protein CASSQNPRGVIGELFF. Variable domain in full (rest from reference TRBV5-4 and TRBJ2-2): ETGVTQSPTHLIKTRGQQVTLRCSSQSGHNTVSWYQQALGQGPQFIFQYYREEENGRGNFPPRFSGLQFPNYSSELNVNALELDDSALYLCASSQNPRGVIGELFFGEGSRLTVL.

The chain employs TRBV19 and TRBJ1-5; no clear D gene. V was trimmed by 5 bases and J by 3 bases, leaving 8 bases between them. Germline assignment: CDR1 LNHDA and CDR2 SQIVND (reference sequence). The CDR3 consists of 13 residues. The DNA of the CDR3 is TGTGCCAGTAGTGACCGGATCAATCAGCCCCAGCATTTT. Amino acid sequence: CASSDRINQPQHF.

The rearrangement links TRBV21-1 to TRBJ1-3. TRBV21-1 is designated a pseudogene. The CDR3 has 16 amino acids. CDR3 in DNA: TGTGCCAGCAGCGGGGACTTGACCTTCTCTGGAAACACCATATATTTT. Protein product: CASSGDLTFSGNTIYF.

The chain links TRBV14 to TRBJ1-2; a weak D match, TRBD1 (6 bases). This CDR3 spans 14 amino acids. Deletions cut 5 bases from V and 0 bases from J, with 10 bases between. CDR1 and CDR2 from the germline V gene are SGHDN and FVKESK. CDR3 in DNA: TGTGCCAGCAGCAAGACAGGTGCTAACTATGGCTACACCTTC. Translating gives CASSKTGANYGYTF.

This chain links TRBV2 with TRBJ1-1; D gene unclear. Germline lookup yields CDR1 SNHLY and CDR2 FYNNEI. This CDR3 region has 14 residues. V was cut by 4 bases and J by 1 base, with 10 bases left in between. CDR3 sequence reads: CASSVDGGNTEAFF. The DNA of the CDR3 is TGTGCCAGCAGTGTGGACGGAGGGAACACTGAAGCTTTCTTT.

The CDR3 nucleotides are TGTGCCAGCAGCTTGTCTCTGGGTGAAAAACTGTTTTTT. This sequence encodes CASSLSLGEKLFF. The chain links TRBV5-5 to TRBJ1-4; no reliable D call. This CDR3 is 13 amino acids long. CDR1 is SGHKS and CDR2 is YYEKEE in the germline V gene (reference sequence). Trimming left V 1 base short and J 7 bases short, with 8 bases between.

This clone has only one observation. This chain links TRBV6-6 with TRBJ2-3; D gene uncertain. CDR1 is MNHNY and CDR2 is SVGAGI in the germline V gene (reference sequence). Trimming took 6 bases from V and 3 from J, leaving 4 bases between them. The CDR3 extends over 11 amino acids. The CDR3 spells CASRSTDTQYF. CDR3 nucleotide sequence: TGTGCCAGCAGATCGACAGATACGCAGTATTTT.

The chain recombines TRBV6-1 with TRBJ2-7, with 9 nucleotides matching TRBD1. CDR1 and CDR2 (germline): MNHNS, SASEGT. The junction had 6 bases not matched to a gene; V was cut back by 3 bases and J by 3 bases. This CDR3 has 15 residues. The CDR3 spells CASSEIPGQGYEQYF. The DNA for the CDR3 is TGTGCCAGCAGTGAGATACCGGGACAGGGCTACGAGCAGTACTTC.

The V call is TRBV5-1, the J call TRBJ1-5; D not certain. The CDR3 is 15 residues long. The V end lost 0 bases, the J end lost 0 bases, and 7 bases lay between the germline ends. The germline CDR1 and CDR2 sequences are SGHRS and YFSETQ. The CDR3: CASSLDTASNQPQHF. The CDR3 bases are TGCGCCAGCAGCTTGGACACAGCTAGCAATCAGCCCCAGCATTTT. The full variable domain, in which reference TRBV5-1 and TRBJ1-5 provide the parts outside the CDR3, is KAGVTQTPRYLIKTRGQQVTLSCSPISGHRSVSWYQQTPGQGLQFLFEYFSETQRNKGNFPGRFSGRQFSNSRSEMNVSTLELGDSALYLCASSLDTASNQPQHFGDGTRLSIL.

The rearrangement uses TRBV19 and TRBJ2-3; tentative D call: TRBD1 (6 bases). The germline CDR1 and CDR2 sequences are LNHDA and SQIVND (reference sequence). Deletions cut 2 bases from V and 1 base from J, with 16 bases between. The CDR3 runs 17 residues. CDR3 in amino acids: CASSIKQGIVGTDTQYF. The CDR3 nucleotides read TGTGCCAGTAGTATAAAACAGGGTATTGTAGGCACAGATACGCAGTATTTT.

This clone appeared a few times. The chain recombines TRBV6-5 with TRBJ2-7; 7 positions agree with TRBD1. The CDR3 is 12 amino acids. The germline CDR1 and CDR2 sequences are MNHEY and SVGAGI. V lost 6 bases to trimming and J lost 5 bases; unmatched junction nucleotides: 4. CDR3 residues: CASRRTGNEQYF. CDR3 bases: TGTGCCAGCAGGCGGACAGGCAACGAGCAGTACTTC.

The chain is built from TRBV18 and TRBJ2-1; D is unresolved. V shed 3 bases and J shed 4 bases, with 4 bases lying between them. The germline CDR1 and CDR2 sequences are KGHSH and LQKENI. The CDR3 is 12 amino acids. DNA for the CDR3: TGTGCCAGCTCACCCCAGTACAATGAGCAGTTCTTC. It specifies CASSPQYNEQFF.

The rearrangement uses TRBV7-8 and TRBJ1-2; maybe TRBD1 (5 bases). CDR1 and CDR2 (germline): SGHVS, FQNEAQ. Trimming stripped 5 bases from V and 8 bases from J, with 12 bases between. The CDR3 length is 12 residues. CDR3 bases: TGTGCCAGCAGCCCTGGGGCCCGAGGCTACACCTTC. Encoded protein: CASSPGARGYTF.

The J gene is TRBJ1-1, the V gene TRBV5-6; 9 nucleotides line up with TRBD1. From germline, CDR1 is SGHDT and CDR2 YYEEEE. CDR3 length: 14 amino acids. The J segment lost 7 bases and the V segment lost 4 bases, leaving 8 bases of the junction unmatched. The CDR3 loop is CASSPGTGIYEAFF. The CDR3, as DNA: TGTGCCAGCAGCCCCGGGACAGGGATTTATGAAGCTTTCTTT.

The J gene is TRBJ1-1, the V gene TRBV30; 8 bases map to TRBD1. The germline gives CDR1 GTSNPN, CDR2 SVGIG (reference sequence). J lost 8 bases, V lost 4 bases, and 12 bases had no gene match. The length of the CDR3 is 14 residues. The chain's CDR3 is CAWTQDRAIGEAFF. CDR3 DNA: TGTGCCTGGACCCAGGACAGGGCGATCGGAGAAGCTTTCTTT.

In this sample, this clone turned up once. V and J are TRBV7-9 and TRBJ1-2; D remains unclear. The germline CDR1 and CDR2 sequences are SEHNR and FQNEAQ (reference sequence). The CDR3 totals 15 residues. Trimming removed 2 bases at V and 2 bases at J, with 12 bases between. As DNA, the CDR3 is TGTGCCAGCAGCTTACTGAGGGAGAGGAACTATGGCTACACCTTC. Protein sequence: CASSLLRERNYGYTF.

The chain's CDR3 is CASNEAGRYEQYF. The CDR3 coding sequence is TGTGCCAGCAACGAGGCAGGAAGGTACGAGCAGTACTTC. This sequence joins TRBV2 and TRBJ2-7; D not certain. Per germline, CDR1 SNHLY and CDR2 FYNNEI. The germline V and J ends were trimmed by 7 bases and 4 bases, with 14 bases remaining between them. This CDR3 comprises 13 residues.

In its sample, this clone was seen a few times. V is TRBV4-3 and J is TRBJ1-2; D uncertain. Per germline, CDR1 LGHNA and CDR2 YSLEER. This CDR3 has 17 amino acids. V was clipped by 1 base and J by 0 bases, with 15 bases between them. CDR3 sequence (DNA): TGCGCCAGCAGCCAAGTAAGCTCCACTCGGACTAACTATGGCTACACCTTC. It encodes CASSQVSSTRTNYGYTF.